The clone carrying this T cell receptor beta chain has just one count. What it recognizes is unknown. The data belong to a study of a mutant IDH1 vaccine in newly diagnosed glioma. Study background: In weeks 1, 3, 5, 7, 11, 15, 19 and 23, patients were vaccinated. In some groups vaccination began 4-6 weeks post-radiotherapy; others received it with temozolomide. Whole-study findings and limits: Pseudoprogression seemed unrelated to changes in top peripheral T cell clonotypes.

Time point: week 23, last vaccination. Vaccination used 300 ug of mutant IDH1 20-mer peptide per dose, with topical imiquimod. Assay: immunoSEQ multiplex PCR; the TCRdb copy retains only in-frame clones and omits some. The sample consists of just over 80,000 clones, almost 85% of them appearing once. The CDR3 is 13 residues long. Between the trimmed V and J ends, which lost 5 bases and 5 bases, there was a span of 10 bases. Germline V gives CDR1 SEHNR, CDR2 FQNEAQ (reference sequence). The chain employs TRBV7-9 and TRBJ1-5, with D tentatively TRBD1 (5 bases). The clonotype comes from a man aged 25-40 years with glioma. Some clones in this sample may be carry-over from other donors' samples. The source was PBMCs, collected from a glioma patient whose treatment included an IDH1 peptide vaccine. The CDR3 loop is CASSGIGDQPQHF. Written as DNA, the CDR3 is TGTGCCAGCAGCGGGATAGGGGATCAGCCCCAGCATTTT.